One and the same sample provided the 13 T cell receptor beta chains below, sequenced in a study of T cells in Graves' hyperthyroidism and ophthalmopathy (dated by TCRdb to between 2019 and 2020). The library relied on multiplex PCR. The reads were generated on an Illumina HiSeq 2000. The TCR beta CDR3 regions were amplified from RNA transcripts. The TCR CDR3 was subjected to a first round of RT-PCR using the HTBI primer set and the Qiagen OneStep RT-PCR kit. TCRdb trimmed the raw reads at Q25, called clones with MiXCR and kept productive beta chains. A single entry per CDR3 protein holds the most common genes and DNA from its merged rows. This sample lists hundreds of thousands of distinct CDR3 sequences; roughly 40% were detected once. Approximately 10% of the sample comes from the top ten. Material for sequencing was blood. Receptor source: a man aged 18 to 29 with Graves' hyperthyroidism.

This clonotype was observed many times. The rearrangement links TRBV7-2 to TRBJ2-7; the D gene is possibly TRBD1 (6 bases). The CDR3 has 13 residues. Germline-derived CDR1 and CDR2 are SGHTA and FQGNSA. V lost 6 bases and J lost 3, with 12 bases in between. In DNA form, the CDR3 reads TGTGCCAGCAGTCTCCACAGGGACTACGAGCAGTACTTC. As protein: CASSLHRDYEQYF.

This clonotype occurred many times. This chain joins TRBV9 and TRBJ1-4; D not resolved. CDR1 and CDR2 from the germline V gene are SGDLS and YYNGEE. The V and J ends lost 0 bases and 8 bases respectively, with 11 bases between them. CDR3 size: 14 residues. CDR3 nucleotides: TGTGCCAGCAGCGTAGGAGGAGCTGCGGAAAAACTGTTTTTT. This encodes CASSVGGAAEKLFF.

In this sample, this clonotype turned up once. V gene TRBV15 combines with J gene TRBJ1-2, with 9 bases lining up with TRBD1. The length of the CDR3 is 14 residues. Germline lookup yields CDR1 LNHNV and CDR2 YYDKDF (reference sequence). After removal of 4 bases from V and 7 bases from J, the junction contained 7 bases not matched to a gene. The CDR3 nucleotides read TGTGCCACCAGCACTACTACAGGGGGCGGTGGCTACACCTTC. Translating it yields CATSTTTGGGGYTF. Together with reference TRBV15 and TRBJ1-2, the CDR3 gives the full variable domain: DAMVIQNPRYQVTQFGKPVTLSCSQTLNHNVMYWYQQKSSQAPKLLFHYYDKDFNNEADTPDNFQSRRPNTSFCFLDIRSPGLGDTAMYLCATSTTTGGGGYTFGSGTRLTVV.

Comment on this clonotype: Compared with germline, one end of the junction differs, possibly owing to a read error. The genes are TRBV7-2 and TRBJ1-6; D remains unclear. This CDR3 region has 12 residues. The V gene's germline CDR1 is SGHTA and CDR2 FQGNSA. The CDR3 DNA reads as TGCCCCAGCAGCCAAGATGGATCACCCCTCCACTTT. As protein: CPSSQDGSPLHF.

This clonotype appeared a single time. This chain links TRBV29-1 with TRBJ1-2; a weak D match, TRBD1 (6 bases). Germline values: CDR1 SQVTM, CDR2 ANQGSEA. V was shortened by 0 bases and J by 4 bases, with 15 bases between the two germline ends. This CDR3 is built from 15 residues. The CDR3 sequence: CSVEDRDKLFYGYTF. DNA for the CDR3: TGCAGCGTTGAAGATCGGGACAAATTATTCTATGGCTACACCTTC.

This chain connects TRBV5-1 to TRBJ2-7; D is possibly TRBD2 (6 bases). The V and J ends lost 0 bases and 2 bases respectively, with 18 bases between them. This CDR3 spans 17 amino acids. Germline assignment: CDR1 SGHRS and CDR2 YFSETQ. The DNA of the CDR3 is TGCGCCAGCAGCTTGGCGGCTAGAGGGGCGGGGACCTACGAGCAGTACTTC. This encodes CASSLAARGAGTYEQYF.

This clonotype showed up just a few times. The gene calls are TRBV2 and TRBJ1-1, with D unresolved. Trimming took off 7 bases at V and 1 base at J, with 10 bases between the two ends. The CDR3 loop spans 13 amino acids. Germline CDR1 SNHLY, CDR2 FYNNEI. The DNA for the CDR3 is TGTGCCAGCAATCTACATTGGAACACTGAAGCTTTCTTT. Its protein is CASNLHWNTEAFF. Drawing the rest from reference TRBV2 and TRBJ1-1, the complete variable domain is EPEVTQTPSHQVTQMGQEVILRCVPISNHLYFYWYRQILGQKVEFLVSFYNNEISEKSEIFDDQFSVERPDGSNFTLKIRSTKLEDSAMYFCASNLHWNTEAFFGQGTRLTVV.

This clonotype has at least ten counts. The genes are TRBV29-1 and TRBJ2-7; 9 bases line up with TRBD1. Trimming removed 6 bases from V and 4 bases from J; junction bases left unmatched: 7. The CDR3 runs to 13 residues. Germline CDR1 SQVTM, CDR2 ANQGSEA. The chain's CDR3 is CSVSWDRDYEQYF. CDR3 bases: TGCAGCGTCTCGTGGGACAGGGATTACGAGCAGTACTTC.

CDR3 sequence reads: CSQTGYGYTF. CDR3 coding DNA: TGCAGCCAGACAGGATATGGCTACACCTTC. V is TRBV29-1 and J is TRBJ1-2; a weak D match, TRBD1 (6 bases). Germline values: CDR1 SQVTM, CDR2 ANQGSEA. The ends were cut back, 8 bases at V and 5 bases at J, with 9 bases in the middle. CDR3 length: 10 amino acids.

This clonotype was found many times. The CDR3 is CASSERGWDSANTEAFF. In nucleotides, the CDR3 is TGTGCCAGCAGTGAGCGAGGCTGGGACAGCGCGAACACTGAAGCTTTCTTT. The chain couples TRBV2 to TRBJ1-1, with 7 bases lining up with TRBD1. The CDR3 length is 17 residues. In germline, CDR1 is SNHLY, CDR2 FYNNEI. Trimming removed 3 bases from V and 1 base from J; junction bases left unmatched: 11.

This clonotype was seen a handful of times. The rearrangement joins TRBV20-1 to TRBJ1-5; D unresolved. V lost 1 base and J lost 0, with 7 bases in between. Germline V gene lookup returns CDR1 DFQATT and CDR2 SNEGSKA (reference sequence). The CDR3 spans 14 residues. CDR3 sequence (DNA): TGCAGTGCTAGAGGAGGGATTAGCAATCAGCCCCAGCATTTT. It yields the protein CSARGGISNQPQHF.

The table lists this clonotype with many counts. The chain is built from TRBV29-1 and TRBJ1-1, with D perhaps TRBD1 (6 bases). Trimming cost V 7 bases and J 0 bases, with 12 bases left between them. From germline, CDR1 is SQVTM and CDR2 ANQGSEA. The CDR3 extends over 13 amino acids. The CDR3 loop reads CSEVGQLNTEAFF. CDR3 in DNA: TGCAGCGAAGTGGGACAATTGAACACTGAAGCTTTCTTT.

CDR3 amino acids: CASSNGRAPDTQYF. Written as DNA, the CDR3 is TGTGCCAGTAGTAACGGGAGGGCCCCAGATACGCAGTATTTT. The chain employs TRBV19 and TRBJ2-3, with 8 nucleotides matching TRBD2. Germline V CDR1 and CDR2: LNHDA, SQIVND (reference sequence). Trimming cost V 4 bases and J 4 bases; bases outside gene matches: 4. The CDR3 runs to 14 residues.